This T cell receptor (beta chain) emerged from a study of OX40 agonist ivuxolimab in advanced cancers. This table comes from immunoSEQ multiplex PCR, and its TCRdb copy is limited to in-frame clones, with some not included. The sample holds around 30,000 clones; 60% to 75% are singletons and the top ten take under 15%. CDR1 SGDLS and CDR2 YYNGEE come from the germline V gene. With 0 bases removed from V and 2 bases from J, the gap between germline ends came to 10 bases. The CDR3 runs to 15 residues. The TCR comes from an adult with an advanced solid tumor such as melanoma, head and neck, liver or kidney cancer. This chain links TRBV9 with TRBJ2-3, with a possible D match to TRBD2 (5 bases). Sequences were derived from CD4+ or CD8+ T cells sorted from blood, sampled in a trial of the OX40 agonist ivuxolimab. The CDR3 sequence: CASSVEGESTDTQYF. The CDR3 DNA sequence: TGTGCCAGCAGCGTAGAGGGAGAATCCACAGATACGCAGTATTTT.